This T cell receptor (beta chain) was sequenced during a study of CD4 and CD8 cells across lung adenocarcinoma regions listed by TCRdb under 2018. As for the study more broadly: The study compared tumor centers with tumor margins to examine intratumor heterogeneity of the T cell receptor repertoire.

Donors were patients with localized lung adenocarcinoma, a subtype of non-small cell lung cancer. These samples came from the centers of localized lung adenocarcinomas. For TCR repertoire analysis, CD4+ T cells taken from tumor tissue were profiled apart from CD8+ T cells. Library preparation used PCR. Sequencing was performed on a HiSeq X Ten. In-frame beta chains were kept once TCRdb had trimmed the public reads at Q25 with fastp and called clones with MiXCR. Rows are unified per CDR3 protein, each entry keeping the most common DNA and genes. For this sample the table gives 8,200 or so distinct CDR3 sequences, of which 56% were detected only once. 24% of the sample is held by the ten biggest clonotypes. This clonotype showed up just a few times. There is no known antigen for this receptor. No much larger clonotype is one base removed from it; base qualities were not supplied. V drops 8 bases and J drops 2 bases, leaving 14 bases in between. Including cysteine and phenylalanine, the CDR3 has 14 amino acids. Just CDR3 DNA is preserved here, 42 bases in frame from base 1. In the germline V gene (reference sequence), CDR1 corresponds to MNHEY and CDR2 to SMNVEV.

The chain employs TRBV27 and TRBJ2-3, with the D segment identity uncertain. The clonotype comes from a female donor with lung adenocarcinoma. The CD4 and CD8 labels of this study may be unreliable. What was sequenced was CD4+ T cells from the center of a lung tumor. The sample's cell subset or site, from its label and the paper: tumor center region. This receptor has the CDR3 CASRRAPYTDTQYF. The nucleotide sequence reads TGTGCCAGCCGCCGGGCCCCCTACACAGATACGCAGTATTTT.